The 23 T cell receptor beta chains below all came from one sample that was sequenced in a study of technical replicates of blood from several donors. The assay was immunoSEQ multiplex PCR, and TCRdb's table has in-frame clones only and misses some. In the table there are 53,000 or so clones, about 86% of which are singletons. The sequencing sample was made of PBMCs. Source of these receptors: a human donor in good health. Some clones in this sample may be carry-over from other donors' samples.

The J gene is TRBJ1-4, the V gene TRBV7-9; the match to TRBD1 covers 9 bases. J gave up 8 bases and V 3 bases, and 1 base lay outside the gene matches. The germline CDR1 and CDR2 sequences are SEHNR and FQNEAQ (reference sequence). The CDR3 spans 13 residues. CDR3 bases: TGTGCCAGCAGCTTCGGGACAGGGGAAAAACTGTTTTTT. Translation: CASSFGTGEKLFF.

The V gene is TRBV5-1, the J gene TRBJ2-2, with TRBD1 identical over 7 bases. The CDR3 loop spans 15 amino acids. The J segment lost 6 bases and the V segment lost 7 bases, leaving 12 bases of the junction unmatched. Germline V gene lookup returns CDR1 SGHRS and CDR2 YFSETQ. The CDR3 coding sequence is TGCGCCAGCTCCCGGGACAGAATTTTTGCCGGGGAGCTGTTTTTT. Translating it yields CASSRDRIFAGELFF.

This clone was detected only once. V usage is TRBV7-8 and J usage is TRBJ2-1; 10 nucleotides line up with TRBD2. The germline CDR1 and CDR2 sequences are SGHVS and FQNEAQ. V shed 5 bases, J shed 2 bases, and the junction held 3 bases outside the gene matches. The CDR3 covers 15 residues. For the CDR3, the DNA is TGTGCCAGCAGCAGGCTAGCGGGGGCCTACAATGAGCAGTTCTTC. Its translation is CASSRLAGAYNEQFF.

The chain carries TRBV29-1 and TRBJ2-5; 8 nucleotides line up with TRBD1. Trimming at V came to 4 bases and at J to 7 bases, leaving 8 bases not matched to a gene. Germline CDR1 SQVTM, CDR2 ANQGSEA. The CDR3 extends over 13 amino acids. The CDR3 bases are TGCAGCGTTGGAACGACAGGGGAAGGGACCCAGTACTTC. Translated: CSVGTTGEGTQYF.

The V gene is TRBV9, the J gene TRBJ2-1; 9 positions match TRBD2. The germline V gene has CDR1 SGDLS and CDR2 YYNGEE. V lost 1 base, J lost 3 bases, and 2 bases stayed unmatched. CDR3 size: 15 residues. The CDR3 DNA reads TGTGCCAGCAGCGTACTAGCGGGAAACTACAATGAGCAGTTCTTC. Its translation: CASSVLAGNYNEQFF.

The chain is built from TRBV5-1 and TRBJ1-2; D possibly corresponds to TRBD1 (6 bases). The length of the CDR3 is 13 residues. Germline V gene sequence: CDR1 SGHRS, CDR2 YFSETQ. V lost 4 bases and J 1 base, leaving 8 bases between the germline ends. CDR3 loop: CASSAGDNYGYTF. Here the CDR3 DNA reads TGCGCCAGCAGCGCAGGGGATAACTATGGCTACACCTTC.

The V and J genes are TRBV30 and TRBJ2-1; the match to TRBD2 covers 9 bases. CDR1 is GTSNPN, CDR2 SVGIG, per germline (reference sequence). Losses at the gene ends were 1 base for V and 0 bases for J; bases not matched to a gene: 4. The CDR3 contains 16 residues. CDR3 region: CAWSGLAGSSYNEQFF. CDR3 nucleotides: TGTGCCTGGAGTGGTCTAGCGGGGAGCTCCTACAATGAGCAGTTCTTC.

The chain is built from TRBV7-9 and TRBJ1-4; D is possibly TRBD1 (5 bases). CDR1 and CDR2 (germline): SEHNR, FQNEAQ (reference sequence). Trimming left V 5 bases short and J 8 bases short, with 18 bases between. This CDR3 comprises 15 residues. The CDR3 protein is CASSPAGTESEKLFF. The CDR3 DNA reads TGTGCCAGCAGCCCAGCGGGGACCGAGAGCGAAAAACTGTTTTTT.

The V call is TRBV11-2, the J call TRBJ2-7; D remains ambiguous. Germline values: CDR1 SGHAT, CDR2 FQNNGV. CDR3 length: 13 residues. V shed 0 bases and J shed 4 bases, with 7 bases lying between them. CDR3 bases: TGTGCCAGCAGCTTAGAGGCTCAGTACGAGCAGTACTTC. Its translation is CASSLEAQYEQYF.

The gene calls are TRBV9 and TRBJ2-1; D might be TRBD1 (6 bases). Germline CDR1 and CDR2: SGDLS and YYNGEE. Trimming removed 6 bases from V and 3 bases from J, with 16 bases in between. The CDR3 is 15 residues long. The CDR3: CASNLQGINYNEQFF. The DNA of the CDR3 is TGTGCCAGCAACCTACAGGGTATCAACTACAATGAGCAGTTCTTC.

CDR3 protein: CASSVIAGTRETQYF. CDR3 nucleotide sequence: TGTGCCAGTAGTGTGATAGCGGGAACCCGAGAGACCCAGTACTTC. This chain links TRBV19 with TRBJ2-5, with 8 bases that match TRBD2. Germline V gives CDR1 LNHDA, CDR2 SQIVND (reference sequence). The V segment lost 5 bases and the J segment 4 bases; nucleotides outside the gene matches: 9. CDR3 length: 15 amino acids.

This clone was recorded only once. The genes are TRBV28 and TRBJ1-3, with 8 bases matching TRBD1. Germline V gene lookup returns CDR1 MDHEN and CDR2 SYDVKM. V trimming: 5 bases; J trimming: 7 bases; junction bases outside the gene matches: 16. The CDR3 spans 17 residues. CDR3 amino acids: CASSPRGRGRGGNTIYF. CDR3 DNA sequence: TGTGCCAGCAGTCCCCGGGGCAGGGGGCGAGGAGGGAACACCATATATTTT.

The chain carries TRBV4-2 and TRBJ1-2; D not resolved. CDR3 size: 12 residues. V was pared by 0 bases and J by 6 bases, with 5 bases between. Looked up from germline, CDR1 is LGHNA and CDR2 is YNFKEQ. CDR3 coding DNA: TGTGCCAGCAGCCAAGACGGGAATGGCTACACCTTC. Protein product: CASSQDGNGYTF.

The rearrangement links TRBV5-1 to TRBJ2-3; D is possibly TRBD1 (5 bases). Trimming pared 4 bases from V and 5 bases from J, leaving 14 bases between. CDR1 is SGHRS and CDR2 is YFSETQ in the germline V gene. There are 14 residues in the CDR3. The DNA for the CDR3 is TGCGCCAGCAGCGCGACACCTAGGGGAGATACGCAGTATTTT. It translates to CASSATPRGDTQYF. Filled out from reference TRBV5-1 and TRBJ2-3, the complete variable domain reads KAGVTQTPRYLIKTRGQQVTLSCSPISGHRSVSWYQQTPGQGLQFLFEYFSETQRNKGNFPGRFSGRQFSNSRSEMNVSTLELGDSALYLCASSATPRGDTQYFGPGTRLTVL.

V and J are TRBV27 and TRBJ2-7, with D perhaps matching TRBD2 (6 bases). The CDR3 covers 12 residues. Germline CDR1 and CDR2: MNHEY and SMNVEV (reference sequence). V lost 3 bases to trimming and J lost 3 bases, with 6 bases between them. CDR3 DNA: TGTGCCAGCAGTTTCGGGGGCTACGAGCAGTACTTC. The encoded protein is CASSFGGYEQYF.

The V and J genes are TRBV6-5 and TRBJ1-6; D not certain. There are 15 residues in the CDR3. Trimming left V 6 bases short and J 9 bases short, with 18 bases between. Germline V gives CDR1 MNHEY, CDR2 SVGAGI. The CDR3, as DNA: TGTGCCAGCAGCACCCCTAGAGGGTTTAGTTCACCCCTCCACTTT. Translated, it gives CASSTPRGFSSPLHF.

The chain recombines TRBV7-3 with TRBJ2-7; D possibly corresponds to TRBD1 (6 bases). V lost 5 bases and J 2 bases, leaving 13 bases between the germline ends. Germline-derived CDR1 and CDR2 are SGHTA and FQGTGA. This CDR3 contains 14 residues. The CDR3 protein is CASSISTGPYEQYF. For the CDR3, the DNA is TGTGCCAGCAGCATCTCCACAGGGCCCTACGAGCAGTACTTC.

The chain joins TRBV6-1 to TRBJ2-7; the D gene is possibly TRBD1 (6 bases). CDR1 MNHNS and CDR2 SASEGT come from the germline V gene. The CDR3 totals 14 residues. Trimming stripped 6 bases from V and 5 bases from J, with 17 bases between. The CDR3 loop is CASRDSFLPHEQYF. In DNA form, the CDR3 reads TGTGCCAGCAGGGACAGCTTCCTCCCCCACGAGCAGTACTTC.

The CDR3 sequence: CASSFRTGGAPGELFF. The CDR3 DNA reads as TGTGCCAGCAGCTTTAGGACAGGGGGCGCACCCGGGGAGCTGTTTTTT. This chain links TRBV11-2 with TRBJ2-2; 11 nucleotides align to TRBD1. The trim removed 3 bases at V and 6 bases at J, leaving 6 bases unmatched. Germline V CDR1 and CDR2: SGHAT, FQNNGV. CDR3 length equals 16 residues.

This clone was observed a single time. V usage is TRBV4-3 and J usage is TRBJ2-7; weak D call: TRBD1 (6 bases). Germline CDR1 and CDR2: LGHNA and YSLEER. CDR3 length: 16 residues. V was pared by 0 bases and J by 0 bases, with 12 bases between. CDR3 nucleotide sequence: TGCGCCAGCAGCCAAGAATGGATGGGACACTCCTACGAGCAGTACTTC. Its translation: CASSQEWMGHSYEQYF.

This clone was seen only a few times. The genes are TRBV6-1 and TRBJ1-2, with D unresolved. The CDR3 consists of 13 residues. V lost 2 bases and J 7 bases, leaving 11 bases between the germline ends. The germline gives CDR1 MNHNS, CDR2 SASEGT. The CDR3: CASSERSRSGYTF. CDR3 DNA: TGTGCCAGCAGTGAAAGAAGCAGGTCTGGCTACACCTTC.

The chain combines TRBV5-4 with TRBJ2-2; TRBD1 matches 7 bases. CDR1 SGHNT and CDR2 YYREEE come from the germline V gene (reference sequence). This CDR3 is built from 16 residues. Trimming at V came to 6 bases and at J to 5 bases, leaving 13 bases not matched to a gene. This chain's CDR3 is CASTLTGPVVTGELFF. CDR3 nucleotide sequence: TGTGCCAGCACGTTGACAGGGCCCGTAGTTACCGGGGAGCTGTTTTTT.

The chain combines TRBV9 with TRBJ2-5, with 8 positions matching TRBD1. Trimming cost V 1 base and J 5 bases; bases outside gene matches: 7. CDR1 is SGDLS, CDR2 YYNGEE, per germline. This CDR3 has 15 amino acids. CDR3: CASSVWDRSTETQYF. In DNA form, the CDR3 reads TGTGCCAGCAGCGTATGGGACAGGTCTACGGAGACCCAGTACTTC.